Listed here are 26 T cell receptor beta chains from one sample, sequenced in a study of shared clonotypes between healthy human individuals. Sequenced by immunoSEQ multiplex PCR; TCRdb stores in-frame clones only, minus some. The profile shows more than 2 million clones, roughly 94% of them singletons. The naive CD8 subset, CD45RO-negative cells positively selected for CCR7, excluded terminally differentiated effector memory CD45RA+ cells. The sequencing input was naive CD8+ T cells sorted from blood. The receptors were sampled from a man aged 18-30 years in good health.

Note on this clone: The same CDR3 arises from other DNA sequences in this sample as well. This chain connects TRBV9 to TRBJ2-7; D gene unclear. The CDR3 consists of 15 residues. Germline V CDR1 and CDR2: SGDLS, YYNGEE. V was trimmed by 0 bases and J by 0 bases, leaving 10 bases between them. CDR3 protein: CASSVDGGSSYEQYF. The CDR3 DNA is TGTGCCAGCAGCGTAGACGGTGGAAGCTCCTACGAGCAGTACTTC.

A note on this clone: A read error may produce the germline difference seen at one junction end. The V and J genes are TRBV7-7 and TRBJ2-5; D possibly corresponds to TRBD2 (6 bases). CDR3 length equals 13 residues. Germline loops: CDR1 SSHAT, CDR2 FNYEAQ (reference sequence). The CDR3 coding sequence is TGTGCTAGCAGCTATAGCGGACAAGAGACCCAGTACTTC. Protein product: CASSYSGQETQYF.

This rearrangement joins TRBV7-9 to TRBJ2-1; 11 bases align to TRBD2. The CDR3 sequence is 15 residues long. Per the germline V gene, CDR1 is SEHNR and CDR2 is FQNEAQ (reference sequence). J gave up 4 bases and V 4 bases, and 3 bases lay outside the gene matches. CDR3: CASSSLAGAYNEQFF. The CDR3 DNA reads as TGTGCCAGCAGCTCACTAGCGGGGGCTTACAATGAGCAGTTCTTC.

The chain joins TRBV5-5 to TRBJ2-2; a possible D gene is TRBD1 (6 bases). There are 15 residues in the CDR3. Between the trimmed V and J ends, which lost 0 bases and 5 bases, there was a span of 11 bases. Germline V gene data show CDR1 as SGHKS and CDR2 as YYEKEE (reference sequence). CDR3 in amino acids: CASSLVAGVTGELFF. The DNA of the CDR3 is TGTGCCAGCAGCTTGGTGGCAGGGGTAACCGGGGAGCTGTTTTTT.

V and J are TRBV4-1 and TRBJ2-7, with 8 positions matching TRBD2. This CDR3 has 14 amino acids. Germline CDR1 is MGHRA and CDR2 is YSYEKL. The V gene end was trimmed by 3 bases and the J gene end by 3 bases; junction bases not matched to a gene: 4. DNA of the CDR3: TGCGCCAGCAGCCACAACGGGGGGGGCTACGAGCAGTACTTC. Translation gives CASSHNGGGYEQYF.

The rearrangement joins TRBV4-1 to TRBJ2-2; 8 bases line up with TRBD2. The CDR3 is 16 residues long. Trimming removed 0 bases from V and 4 bases from J; junction bases left unmatched: 4. The germline CDR1 and CDR2 sequences are MGHRA and YSYEKL. CDR3 sequence (DNA): TGCGCCAGCAGCCAAGAGCGGGGGGTCACCACCGGGGAGCTGTTTTTT. Its protein product is CASSQERGVTTGELFF.

Of note for this clone: The junction departs from the called germline gene at one end, perhaps through a read error. The rearrangement uses TRBV6-1 and TRBJ2-7; D not certain. The CDR3 runs 12 residues. CDR1 MNHNS and CDR2 SASEGT come from the germline V gene. CDR3 coding DNA: TGTGCCAGCAGTGAAGTAGGCTACGAGAAAGACTTC. It specifies CASSEVGYEKDF.

The chain carries TRBV4-3 and TRBJ2-7, with D uncertain. Germline V gene sequence: CDR1 LGHNA, CDR2 YSLEER. Deletions cut 1 base from V and 1 base from J, with 8 bases between. CDR3 size: 14 residues. The CDR3 region has the DNA TGCGCCAGCAGCCAAGTTGGGCAGTCCTACGAGCAGTACTTC. Translating it yields CASSQVGQSYEQYF.

The chain is built from TRBV28 and TRBJ2-1, with D tentatively TRBD2 (6 bases). This CDR3 has 14 amino acids. V dropped 4 bases and J dropped 8 bases, with 15 bases sitting between them. The germline V gene has CDR1 MDHEN and CDR2 SYDVKM. CDR3 residues: CASSSVRGFDEQFF. The CDR3 DNA follows: TGTGCCAGCAGTTCCGTCCGGGGGTTTGATGAGCAGTTCTTC.

This chain links TRBV7-9 with TRBJ2-1; no clear D gene. From germline, CDR1 is SEHNR and CDR2 FQNEAQ (reference sequence). CDR3 size: 14 residues. V was cut by 0 bases and J by 3 bases, with 6 bases left in between. CDR3 nucleotide sequence: TGTGCCAGCAGCTTAGCGGTCGGCTACAATGAGCAGTTCTTC. Its protein is CASSLAVGYNEQFF.

The chain carries TRBV9 and TRBJ2-4; a possible D gene is TRBD2 (5 bases). Germline values: CDR1 SGDLS, CDR2 YYNGEE. The CDR3 sequence is 12 residues long. Trimming stripped 4 bases from V and 5 bases from J, with 7 bases between. Written as DNA, the CDR3 is TGTGCCAGCAGCCAGGAGGAAAACATTCAGTACTTC. It yields the protein CASSQEENIQYF. The full variable domain, its missing parts supplied by reference TRBV9 and TRBJ2-4, is DSGVTQTPKHLITATGQRVTLRCSPRSGDLSVYWYQQSLDQGLQFLIQYYNGEERAKGNILERFSAQQFPDLHSELNLSSLELGDSALYFCASSQEENIQYFGAGTRLSVL.

This chain joins TRBV9 and TRBJ1-2; D unresolved. V lost 3 bases and J 0 bases, leaving 9 bases between the germline ends. This CDR3 contains 14 residues. Germline V gene sequence: CDR1 SGDLS, CDR2 YYNGEE. The CDR3 sequence: CASSEDGANYGYTF. In DNA, the CDR3 is TGTGCCAGCAGCGAGGACGGAGCTAACTATGGCTACACCTTC.

J is TRBJ2-1 and V is TRBV7-2; D is undetermined. Per germline, CDR1 SGHTA and CDR2 FQGNSA. Trimming took off 1 base at V and 0 bases at J, with 10 bases between the two ends. This CDR3 has 16 residues. The chain's CDR3 is CASSLVSESSYNEQFF. Here the CDR3 DNA reads TGTGCCAGCAGCTTAGTATCAGAGAGCTCCTACAATGAGCAGTTCTTC.

The chain couples TRBV6-7 to TRBJ2-1; possibly TRBD1 or TRBD2 for D (5 bases each). TRBV6-7 is labeled an ORF, and its function is uncertain. V was clipped by 5 bases and J by 1 base, with 9 bases between them. This CDR3 comprises 14 residues. DNA for the CDR3: TGTGCCAGCAGTGGGGGTTGGTCCTACAATGAGCAGTTCTTC. Protein product: CASSGGWSYNEQFF.

The chain links TRBV2 to TRBJ2-2, with TRBD2 identical over 8 bases. With V trimmed by 1 base and J by 1 base, 11 bases remained unmatched. Looked up from germline, CDR1 is SNHLY and CDR2 is FYNNEI. The CDR3 contains 19 residues. DNA for the CDR3: TGTGCCAGCAGTGAAGGGTCGGGAGGGAGACAATGGAACACCGGGGAGCTGTTTTTT. Its translation is CASSEGSGGRQWNTGELFF.

This rearrangement joins TRBV7-8 to TRBJ2-2, with D possibly being TRBD2 (6 bases). Germline assignment: CDR1 SGHVS and CDR2 FQNEAQ. V dropped 2 bases and J dropped 2 bases, with 12 bases sitting between them. The CDR3 length is 16 residues. The CDR3 coding sequence is TGTGCCAGCAGCTTATTTTTTAGCGGCAACACCGGGGAGCTGTTTTTT. It specifies CASSLFFSGNTGELFF.

On this clone itself: The same CDR3 arises from other DNA sequences in this sample as well. The CDR3 DNA is TGTGCCAGCAGCGTCACTGGGGCCTACGAGCAGTACTTC. Amino acid sequence: CASSVTGAYEQYF. The chain has TRBV9 and TRBJ2-7; D uncertain. This CDR3 region has 13 residues. CDR1 is SGDLS and CDR2 is YYNGEE in the germline V gene. Deletions cut 2 bases from V and 2 bases from J, with 8 bases between.

With respect to this clone: This CDR3 is also generated by other DNA sequences in the sample. The rearrangement uses TRBV27 and TRBJ2-1; a possible D gene is TRBD2 (6 bases). This CDR3 is 13 amino acids long. The germline CDR1 and CDR2 sequences are MNHEY and SMNVEV (reference sequence). V lost 3 bases and J lost 4, with 7 bases in between. DNA of the CDR3: TGTGCCAGCAGTTTGGCGGGGTACAATGAGCAGTTCTTC. Its translation is CASSLAGYNEQFF.

The chain carries TRBV9 and TRBJ1-2; D gene uncertain. CDR3 length: 15 amino acids. From germline, CDR1 is SGDLS and CDR2 YYNGEE. V lost 6 bases to trimming and J lost 1 base, with 16 bases between them. The CDR3 DNA follows: TGTGCCAGCACCCTCGGCCGAGACAATAACTATGGCTACACCTTC. This codes for CASTLGRDNNYGYTF.

The chain carries TRBV5-1 and TRBJ1-1; D possibly corresponds to TRBD1 (6 bases). V shed 2 bases and J shed 8 bases, with 16 bases lying between them. The CDR3 is made up of 14 amino acids. Germline V gene data show CDR1 as SGHRS and CDR2 as YFSETQ. The CDR3 spells CASSFLGQPIEAFF. The DNA for the CDR3 is TGCGCCAGCAGCTTCTTAGGACAGCCCATAGAAGCTTTCTTT.

The chain couples TRBV5-5 to TRBJ2-7; the match to TRBD1 covers 8 bases. Trimming removed 4 bases from V and 6 bases from J; junction bases left unmatched: 12. Germline V gene sequence: CDR1 SGHKS, CDR2 YYEKEE (reference sequence). CDR3 length: 15 residues. CDR3 amino acids: CASSDHRGWAAEQYF. The CDR3 region has the DNA TGTGCCAGCAGCGACCACAGGGGGTGGGCCGCCGAGCAGTACTTC.

The rearrangement links TRBV6-6 to TRBJ2-5; D not certain. Germline CDR1 and CDR2: MNHNY and SVGAGI (reference sequence). Trimming cost V 5 bases and J 5 bases, with 18 bases left between them. The CDR3 length is 15 residues. The CDR3 DNA follows: TGTGCCAGCAGTCCCCCGGCTTTTTGGGTGGAGACCCAGTACTTC. This gives the protein CASSPPAFWVETQYF.

The chain links TRBV10-3 to TRBJ1-6; 7 positions agree with TRBD1. CDR1 is ENHRY and CDR2 is SYGVKD in the germline V gene. V lost 0 bases to trimming and J lost 0 bases; unmatched junction nucleotides: 8. This CDR3 is built from 19 residues. The DNA of the CDR3 is TGTGCCATCAGTGAGTCACCGGGACAGTCTAGCTCCTATAATTCACCCCTCCACTTT. Protein: CAISESPGQSSSYNSPLHF.

This sequence joins TRBV6-1 and TRBJ2-2; TRBD2 matches at 12 bases. The CDR3 length is 15 residues. Per the germline V gene, CDR1 is MNHNS and CDR2 is SASEGT. V dropped 5 bases and J dropped 7; count of bases not matched to a gene: 5. The chain's CDR3 is CASSRLAGAHGELFF. The CDR3 DNA reads as TGTGCCAGCAGTAGACTAGCGGGGGCTCACGGGGAGCTGTTTTTT.

V is TRBV10-3 and J is TRBJ1-3, with D perhaps matching TRBD1 (5 bases). The CDR3 loop spans 16 amino acids. Germline V gene data show CDR1 as ENHRY and CDR2 as SYGVKD. Trimming pared 6 bases from V and 0 bases from J, leaving 15 bases between. CDR3 coding DNA: TGTGCCATCAGCGCGTTGGGGACGGACTCTGGAAACACCATATATTTT. As protein: CAISALGTDSGNTIYF.

The V call is TRBV5-1, the J call TRBJ2-1; 9 bases agree with TRBD2. The J segment lost 6 bases and the V segment lost 0 bases, leaving 4 bases of the junction unmatched. Per germline, CDR1 SGHRS and CDR2 YFSETQ. The length of the CDR3 is 15 residues. The CDR3 region has the DNA TGCGCCAGCAGCTTGGGTAGCGGGAGAACCAATGAGCAGTTCTTC. Translating it yields CASSLGSGRTNEQFF.